This TCR beta chain was obtained from a study of graft-versus-host responses after intestinal transplantation. Study summary: Multivisceral, liver-intestinal, or isolated intestinal transplants were given to recipients. The recipients all started with anti-thymocyte globulin induction and then took tacrolimus and steroids for 3 to 4 years.

Study results and caveats: GvH clones were identified in recipient marrow, with some first appearing in ileum or blood. Across patients carrying graft-donor T cell macrochimerism, allografts held high graft-versus-host to host-versus-graft clonal ratios.

Notes on this clone: What it binds is unknown.

The protocol was immunoSEQ multiplex PCR, while the TCRdb copy is restricted to in-frame clones and leaves out a portion. The sample contains more than 75,000 clones, roughly 90% of which appear only once. Germline loops: CDR1 SEHNR, CDR2 FQNEAQ (reference sequence). Trimming cost V 4 bases and J 2 bases; bases outside gene matches: 6. This CDR3 contains 15 residues. The starting material was unstimulated CD4+ T cells sorted from spleen or lymph node cells, obtained before transplant. This chain connects TRBV7-9 to TRBJ2-7; 9 bases line up with TRBD1. The clonotype originates from a human donor who was the organ donor for an intestinal transplant. The CDR3 region has the DNA TGTGCCAGCAGCTATCGGACAGGGGATCCCTACGAGCAGTACTTC. Amino acids: CASSYRTGDPYEQYF. Filled out from reference TRBV7-9 and TRBJ2-7, the complete variable domain reads DTGVSQNPRHKITKRGQNVTFRCDPISEHNRLYWYRQTLGQGPEFLTYFQNEAQLEKSRLLSDRFSAERPKGSFSTLEIQRTEQGDSAMYLCASSYRTGDPYEQYFGPGTRLTVT.